This T cell receptor (beta chain) is drawn from a study of neoadjuvant anti-PD-1 for oral cavity cancer. Study-level information: Patients mostly received three to four biweekly nivolumab doses at 3 mg/kg before surgery. Patients without progression received a fourth nivolumab dose around day 43, then surgical resection on days 50-56.

This clone occurred once. The V gene lost 9 bases and the J gene lost 4 bases, with 15 bases spanning the gap. The germline V gene encodes CDR1 MRHNA and CDR2 SNTAGT. CDR3 length equals 13 residues. Patients had newly diagnosed, untreated stage II-IVA oral cavity squamous cell carcinoma. Assay used: immunoSEQ multiplex PCR; TCRdb lists only in-frame clones, some missing. The sample lists some 14,000 clones, around three quarters seen once, with over 2% in the top ten. The chain carries TRBV6-4 and TRBJ2-5; possibly TRBD2 for D (6 bases). The source material was PBMCs, sampled before nivolumab (anti-PD-1) treatment. The sequence was collected from a person aged 40 to 85 with oral cavity squamous cell carcinoma. This CDR3 reads CARMTSHRETQYF. The CDR3 DNA is TGTGCCAGAATGACTAGTCATCGAGAGACCCAGTACTTC.